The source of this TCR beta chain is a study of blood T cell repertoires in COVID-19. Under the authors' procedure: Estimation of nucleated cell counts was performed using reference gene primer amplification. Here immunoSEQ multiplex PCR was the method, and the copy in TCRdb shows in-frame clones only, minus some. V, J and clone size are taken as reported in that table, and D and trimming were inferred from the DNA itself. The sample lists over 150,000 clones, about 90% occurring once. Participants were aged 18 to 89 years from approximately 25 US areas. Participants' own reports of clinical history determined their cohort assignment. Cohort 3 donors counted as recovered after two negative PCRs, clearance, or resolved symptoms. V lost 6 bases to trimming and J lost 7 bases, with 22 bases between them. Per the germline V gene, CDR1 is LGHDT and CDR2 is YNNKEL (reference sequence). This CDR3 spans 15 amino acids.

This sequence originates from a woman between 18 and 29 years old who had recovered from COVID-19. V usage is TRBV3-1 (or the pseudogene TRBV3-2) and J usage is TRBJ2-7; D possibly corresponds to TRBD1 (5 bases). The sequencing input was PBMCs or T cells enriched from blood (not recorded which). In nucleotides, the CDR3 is TGTGCCAGCAGTTCCTTGGGGCAGATAACCTTGGAGCAGTACTTC. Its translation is CASSSLGQITLEQYF.